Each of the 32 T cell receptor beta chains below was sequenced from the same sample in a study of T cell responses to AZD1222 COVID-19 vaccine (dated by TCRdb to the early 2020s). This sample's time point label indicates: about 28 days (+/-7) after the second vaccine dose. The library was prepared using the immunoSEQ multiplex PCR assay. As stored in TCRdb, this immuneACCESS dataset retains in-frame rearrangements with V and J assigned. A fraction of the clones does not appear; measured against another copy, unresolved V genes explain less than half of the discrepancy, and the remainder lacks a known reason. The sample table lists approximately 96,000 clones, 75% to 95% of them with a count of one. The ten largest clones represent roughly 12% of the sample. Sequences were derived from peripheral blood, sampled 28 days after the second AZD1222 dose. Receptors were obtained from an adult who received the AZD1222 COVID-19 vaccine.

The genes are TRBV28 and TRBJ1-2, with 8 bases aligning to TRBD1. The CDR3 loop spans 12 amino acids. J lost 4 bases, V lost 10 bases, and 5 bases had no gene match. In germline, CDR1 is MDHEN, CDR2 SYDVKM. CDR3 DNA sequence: TGTGCCATCCTAGGGACAGGCTATGGCTACACCTTC. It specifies CAILGTGYGYTF.

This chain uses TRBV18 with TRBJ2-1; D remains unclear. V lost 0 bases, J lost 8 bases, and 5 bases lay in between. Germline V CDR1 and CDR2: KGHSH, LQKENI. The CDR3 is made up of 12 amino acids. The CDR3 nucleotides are TGTGCCAGCTCACCACCGTTGGATGAGCAGTTCTTC. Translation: CASSPPLDEQFF.

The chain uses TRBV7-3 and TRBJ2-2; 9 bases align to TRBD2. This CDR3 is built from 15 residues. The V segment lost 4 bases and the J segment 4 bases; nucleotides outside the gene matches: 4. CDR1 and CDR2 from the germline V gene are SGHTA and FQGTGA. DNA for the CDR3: TGTGCCAGCAGCTCCCGCGGGGGGGTCACCGGGGAGCTGTTTTTT. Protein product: CASSSRGGVTGELFF.

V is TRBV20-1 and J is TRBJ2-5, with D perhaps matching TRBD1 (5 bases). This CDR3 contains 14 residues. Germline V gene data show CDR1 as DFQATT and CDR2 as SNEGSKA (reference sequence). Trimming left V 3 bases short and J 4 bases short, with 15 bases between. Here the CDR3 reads CSASWQGARETQYF. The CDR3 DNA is TGCAGTGCTAGTTGGCAGGGCGCACGAGAGACCCAGTACTTC.

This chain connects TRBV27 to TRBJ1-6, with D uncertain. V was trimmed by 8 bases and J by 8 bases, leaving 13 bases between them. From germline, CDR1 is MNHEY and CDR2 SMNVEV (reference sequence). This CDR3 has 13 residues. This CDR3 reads CASQRTLDSPLHF. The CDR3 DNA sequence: TGTGCCAGCCAAAGGACTCTAGATTCACCCCTCCACTTT.

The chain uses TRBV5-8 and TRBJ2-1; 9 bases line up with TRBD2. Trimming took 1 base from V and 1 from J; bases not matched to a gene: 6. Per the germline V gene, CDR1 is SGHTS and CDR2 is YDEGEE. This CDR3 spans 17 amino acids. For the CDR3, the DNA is TGTGCCAGCAGCTTGCCCCCGCGGGGGGGATCCTACAATGAGCAGTTCTTC. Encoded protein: CASSLPPRGGSYNEQFF. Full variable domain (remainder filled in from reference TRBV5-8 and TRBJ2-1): EAGVTQSPTHLIKTRGQQATLRCSPISGHTSVYWYQQALGLGLQFLLWYDEGEERNRGNFPPRFSGRQFPNYSSELNVNALELEDSALYLCASSLPPRGGSYNEQFFGPGTRLTVL.

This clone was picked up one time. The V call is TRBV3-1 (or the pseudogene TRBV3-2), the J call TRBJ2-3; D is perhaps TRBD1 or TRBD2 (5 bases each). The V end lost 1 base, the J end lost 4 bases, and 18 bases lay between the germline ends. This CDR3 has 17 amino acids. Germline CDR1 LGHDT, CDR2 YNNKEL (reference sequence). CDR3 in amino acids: CASSQAFTGGPADTQYF. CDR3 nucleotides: TGTGCCAGCAGCCAAGCGTTTACAGGAGGTCCCGCAGATACGCAGTATTTT.

Here the CDR3 reads CASSLKLAGAPYNEQFF. In DNA, the CDR3 is TGTGCCAGCAGCTTAAAGCTAGCAGGGGCCCCCTACAATGAGCAGTTCTTC. The J gene is TRBJ2-1, the V gene TRBV7-2; TRBD1 is a possible D gene (6 bases). Germline CDR1 is SGHTA and CDR2 is FQGNSA. This CDR3 is 17 amino acids long. V lost 2 bases, J lost 2 bases, and 16 bases lay in between.

DNA for the CDR3: TGTGCCAGCAGCCAAGGGACAGGGGTAATGGGGGGCTACACCTTC. Amino acid sequence: CASSQGTGVMGGYTF. The rearrangement joins TRBV3-1 (or the pseudogene TRBV3-2) to TRBJ1-2, with 9 nucleotides matching TRBD1. In germline, CDR1 is LGHDT, CDR2 YNNKEL (reference sequence). V dropped 1 base and J dropped 8; count of bases not matched to a gene: 8. CDR3 length: 15 residues.

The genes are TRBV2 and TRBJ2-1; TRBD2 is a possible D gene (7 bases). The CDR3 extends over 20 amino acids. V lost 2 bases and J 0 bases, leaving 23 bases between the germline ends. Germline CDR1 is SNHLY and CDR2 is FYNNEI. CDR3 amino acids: CASSEYGRASGGGSYNEQFF. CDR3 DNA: TGTGCCAGCAGTGAATACGGGCGGGCTAGCGGAGGGGGCTCCTACAATGAGCAGTTCTTC.

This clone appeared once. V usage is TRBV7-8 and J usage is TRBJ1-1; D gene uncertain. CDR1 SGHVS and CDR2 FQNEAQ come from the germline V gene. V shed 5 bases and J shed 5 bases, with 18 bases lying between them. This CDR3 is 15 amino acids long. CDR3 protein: CASSPQSLIGTEAFF. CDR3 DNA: TGTGCCAGCAGCCCACAAAGTCTGATTGGGACTGAAGCTTTCTTT.

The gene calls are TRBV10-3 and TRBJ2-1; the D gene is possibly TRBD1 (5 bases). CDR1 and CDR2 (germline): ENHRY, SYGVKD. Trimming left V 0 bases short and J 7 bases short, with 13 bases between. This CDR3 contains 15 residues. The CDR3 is CAISESFASGNEQFF. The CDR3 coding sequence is TGTGCCATCAGTGAGTCTTTTGCATCAGGGAATGAGCAGTTCTTC.

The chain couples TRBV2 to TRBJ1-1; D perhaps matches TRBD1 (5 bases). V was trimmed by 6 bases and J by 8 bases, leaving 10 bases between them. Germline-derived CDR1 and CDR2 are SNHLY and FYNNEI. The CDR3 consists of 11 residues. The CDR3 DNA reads TGTGCCAGCAGGCCGGGACGGGAAGCTTTCTTT. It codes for CASRPGREAFF.

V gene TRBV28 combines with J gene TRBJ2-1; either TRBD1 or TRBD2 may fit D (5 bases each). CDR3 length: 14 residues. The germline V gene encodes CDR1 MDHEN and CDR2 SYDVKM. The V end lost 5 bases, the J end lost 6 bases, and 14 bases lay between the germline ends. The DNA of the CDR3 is TGTGCCAGCAGTGGGACCCCGGGCGCCAATGAGCAGTTCTTC. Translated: CASSGTPGANEQFF.

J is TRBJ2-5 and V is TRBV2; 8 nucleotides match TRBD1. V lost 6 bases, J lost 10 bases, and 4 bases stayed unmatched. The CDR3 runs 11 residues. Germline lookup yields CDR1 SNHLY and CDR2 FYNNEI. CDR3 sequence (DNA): TGTGCCAGCAGCGGACAGGGTCGCCAGTACTTC. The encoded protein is CASSGQGRQYF.

The CDR3 sequence is CATSDWTEQFF. CDR3 nucleotide sequence: TGTGCCACCAGTGATTGGACAGAGCAGTTCTTC. This chain links TRBV24-1 with TRBJ2-1; tentative D call: TRBD1 (5 bases). CDR3 length: 11 amino acids. The V end was cut by 2 bases, the J end by 10 bases, with 5 bases between. Germline V lookup: CDR1 KGHDR, CDR2 SFDVKD.

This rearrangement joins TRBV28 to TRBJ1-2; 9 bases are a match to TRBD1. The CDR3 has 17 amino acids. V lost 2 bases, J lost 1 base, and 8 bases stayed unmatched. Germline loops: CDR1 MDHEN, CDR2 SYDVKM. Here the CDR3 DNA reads TGTGCCAGCAGTTTAGCCGGGACAGGGAGGATTAACTATGGCTACACCTTC. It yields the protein CASSLAGTGRINYGYTF.

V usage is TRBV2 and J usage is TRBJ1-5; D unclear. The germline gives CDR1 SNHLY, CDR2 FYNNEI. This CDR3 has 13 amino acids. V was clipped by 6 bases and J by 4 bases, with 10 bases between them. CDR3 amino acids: CASSLLRNQPQHF. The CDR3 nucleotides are TGTGCCAGCAGCCTCCTAAGGAATCAGCCCCAGCATTTT.

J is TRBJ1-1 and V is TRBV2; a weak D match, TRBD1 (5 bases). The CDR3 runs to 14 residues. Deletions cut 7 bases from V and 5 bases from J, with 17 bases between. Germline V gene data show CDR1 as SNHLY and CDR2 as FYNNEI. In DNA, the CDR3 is TGTGCCAGCACAACCCGGACGGGGGGTACTGAAGCTTTCTTT. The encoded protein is CASTTRTGGTEAFF.

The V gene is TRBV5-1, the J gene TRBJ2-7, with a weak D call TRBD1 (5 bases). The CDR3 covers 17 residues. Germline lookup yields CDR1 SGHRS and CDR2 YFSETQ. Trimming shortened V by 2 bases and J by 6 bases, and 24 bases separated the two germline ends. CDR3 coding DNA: TGCGCCAGCAGCTTCTCGCGCACAGGCCCCTTTAGTTTCGAGCAGTACTTC. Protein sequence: CASSFSRTGPFSFEQYF. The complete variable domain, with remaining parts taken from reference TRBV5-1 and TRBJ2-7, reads KAGVTQTPRYLIKTRGQQVTLSCSPISGHRSVSWYQQTPGQGLQFLFEYFSETQRNKGNFPGRFSGRQFSNSRSEMNVSTLELGDSALYLCASSFSRTGPFSFEQYFGPGTRLTVT.

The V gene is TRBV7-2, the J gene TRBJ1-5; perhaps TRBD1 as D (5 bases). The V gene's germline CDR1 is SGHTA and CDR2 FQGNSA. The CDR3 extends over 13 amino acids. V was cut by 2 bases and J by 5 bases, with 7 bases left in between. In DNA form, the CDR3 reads TGTGCCAGCAGCTTACAGGGCGATCAGCCCCAGCATTTT. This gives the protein CASSLQGDQPQHF.

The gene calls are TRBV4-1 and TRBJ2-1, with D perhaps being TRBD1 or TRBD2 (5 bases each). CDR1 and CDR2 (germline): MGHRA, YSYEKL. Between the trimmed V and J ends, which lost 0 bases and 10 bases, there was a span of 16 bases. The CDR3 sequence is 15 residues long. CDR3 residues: CASSQDEGGGREQFF. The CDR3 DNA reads TGCGCCAGCAGCCAAGATGAGGGTGGGGGAAGGGAGCAGTTCTTC.

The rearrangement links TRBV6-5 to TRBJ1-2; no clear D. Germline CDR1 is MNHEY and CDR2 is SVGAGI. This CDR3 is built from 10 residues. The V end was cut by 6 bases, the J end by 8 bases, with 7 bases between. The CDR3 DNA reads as TGTGCCAGCAGCGCCATGGGCTACACCTTC. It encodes CASSAMGYTF.

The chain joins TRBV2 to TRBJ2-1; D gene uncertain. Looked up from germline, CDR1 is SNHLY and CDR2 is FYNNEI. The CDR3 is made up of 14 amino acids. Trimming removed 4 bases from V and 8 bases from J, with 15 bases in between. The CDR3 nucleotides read TGTGCCAGCAGTGTGGATCGATCCGTGGATGAGCAGTTCTTC. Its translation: CASSVDRSVDEQFF.

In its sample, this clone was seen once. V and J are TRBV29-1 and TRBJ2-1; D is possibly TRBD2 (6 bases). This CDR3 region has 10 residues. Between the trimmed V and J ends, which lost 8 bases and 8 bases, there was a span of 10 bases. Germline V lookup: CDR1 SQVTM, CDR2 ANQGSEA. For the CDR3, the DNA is TGCAGCACCCGGGGGTATGAGCAGTTCTTC. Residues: CSTRGYEQFF.

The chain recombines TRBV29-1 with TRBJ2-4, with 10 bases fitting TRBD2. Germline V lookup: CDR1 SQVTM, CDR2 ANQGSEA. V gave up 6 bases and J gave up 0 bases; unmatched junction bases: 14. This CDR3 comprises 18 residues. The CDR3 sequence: CSVKTSGFPEIAKNIQYF. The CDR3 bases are TGCAGCGTCAAGACTAGCGGGTTTCCCGAAATAGCCAAAAACATTCAGTACTTC.

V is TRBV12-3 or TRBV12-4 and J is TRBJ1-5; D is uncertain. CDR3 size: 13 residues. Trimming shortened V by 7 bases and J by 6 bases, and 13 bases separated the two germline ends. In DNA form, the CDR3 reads TGTGCCAGCACGATTTCCCCTGGTCAGCCCCAGCATTTT. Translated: CASTISPGQPQHF.

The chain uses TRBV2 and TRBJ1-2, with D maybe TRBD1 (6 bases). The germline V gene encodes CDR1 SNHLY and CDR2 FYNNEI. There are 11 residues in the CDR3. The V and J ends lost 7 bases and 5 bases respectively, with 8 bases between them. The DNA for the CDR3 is TGTGCCAGCATCCAGGGGTATGGCTACACCTTC. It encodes CASIQGYGYTF.

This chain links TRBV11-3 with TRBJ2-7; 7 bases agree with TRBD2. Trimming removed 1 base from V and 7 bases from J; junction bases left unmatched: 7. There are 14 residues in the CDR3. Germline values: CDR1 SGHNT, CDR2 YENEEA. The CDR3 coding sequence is TGTGCCAGCAGCTTAGGGGCGGCAGCGGGGGAGCAGTACTTC. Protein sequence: CASSLGAAAGEQYF.

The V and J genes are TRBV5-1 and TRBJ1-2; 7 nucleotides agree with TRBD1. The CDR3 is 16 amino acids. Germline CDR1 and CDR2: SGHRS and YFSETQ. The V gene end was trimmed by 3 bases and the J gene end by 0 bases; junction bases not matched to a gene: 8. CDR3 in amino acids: CASSSDGDRPNYGYTF. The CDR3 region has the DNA TGCGCCAGCAGCTCCGACGGGGACAGACCTAACTATGGCTACACCTTC.

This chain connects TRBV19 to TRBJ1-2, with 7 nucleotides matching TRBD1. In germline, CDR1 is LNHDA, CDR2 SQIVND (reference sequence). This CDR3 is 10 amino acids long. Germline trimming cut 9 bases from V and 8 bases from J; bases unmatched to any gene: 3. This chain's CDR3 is CASTGVGYTF. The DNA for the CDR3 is TGTGCCAGCACAGGGGTAGGCTACACCTTC.

DNA for the CDR3: TGTGCCGGGAGTGCACCTCGGGGGGCTAGTTATGGCTACACCTTC. Protein: CAGSAPRGASYGYTF. This chain links TRBV28 with TRBJ1-2; perhaps TRBD1 as D (6 bases). Trimming stripped 11 bases from V and 5 bases from J, with 24 bases between. The germline gives CDR1 MDHEN, CDR2 SYDVKM. The CDR3 totals 15 residues.